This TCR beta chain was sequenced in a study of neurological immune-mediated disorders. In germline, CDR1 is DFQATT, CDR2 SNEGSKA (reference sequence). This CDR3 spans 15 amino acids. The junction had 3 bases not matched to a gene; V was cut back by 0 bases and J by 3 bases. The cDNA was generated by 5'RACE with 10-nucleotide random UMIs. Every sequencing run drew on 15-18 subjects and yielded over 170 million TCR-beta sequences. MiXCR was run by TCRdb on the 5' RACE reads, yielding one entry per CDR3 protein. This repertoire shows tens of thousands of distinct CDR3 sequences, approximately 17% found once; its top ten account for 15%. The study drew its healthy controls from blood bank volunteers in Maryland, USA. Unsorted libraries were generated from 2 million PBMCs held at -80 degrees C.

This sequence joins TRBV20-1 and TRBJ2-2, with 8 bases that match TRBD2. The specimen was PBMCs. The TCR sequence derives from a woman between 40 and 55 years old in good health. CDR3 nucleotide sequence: TGCAGTGCTAGAGATCTGCGGGAGGACACCGGGGAGCTGTTTTTT. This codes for CSARDLREDTGELFF.